A selection of T cell receptor beta chains follows, all from one sample in a study of blood T cell repertoires in COVID-19. The repertoire was sequenced with immunoSEQ multiplex PCR; TCRdb's copy has only in-frame clones and lacks some. The data hold approximately 160,000 clones, with roughly 84% observed a single time. The sequenced sample was PBMCs or T cells enriched from blood (not recorded which). These receptors all come from a woman between 50 and 59 years old who had recovered from COVID-19. Each CDR3 is given with its conserved first and last residue.

v_call: TRBV7-8
j_call: TRBJ2-1
cdr3_aa: CASSARTRISYNEQFF

v_call: TRBV15
j_call: TRBJ1-1
cdr3_aa: CATSSPQGRGNTEAFF

v_call: TRBV5-1
j_call: TRBJ2-7
cdr3_aa: CASSGMSGSPNEQYF

v_call: TRBV13
j_call: TRBJ2-7
cdr3_aa: CASMAWGVAGPYEQYF

v_call: TRBV28
j_call: TRBJ1-5
cdr3_aa: CASSPDKTGNQPQHF

v_call: TRBV19
j_call: TRBJ2-7
cdr3_aa: CASSRGQGGPSSYHEQYF

v_call: TRBV18
j_call: TRBJ1-4
cdr3_aa: CASSSGQASTGEKLFF

v_call: TRBV24-1
j_call: TRBJ2-1
cdr3_aa: CATSGQGYYNEQFF

v_call: TRBV19
j_call: TRBJ1-2
cdr3_aa: CASTQIRASDSNYGYTF

v_call: TRBV4-3
j_call: TRBJ1-4
cdr3_aa: CASSQDFWAGYEKLFF

v_call: TRBV24-1
j_call: TRBJ1-1
cdr3_aa: CATSDSRGQLNWNTEAFF

v_call: TRBV7-2
j_call: TRBJ2-5
cdr3_aa: CASSFKGLAAQETQYF

v_call: TRBV10-2
j_call: TRBJ2-7
cdr3_aa: CASLAGLAGAYEQYF

v_call: TRBV29-1
j_call: TRBJ2-2
cdr3_aa: CSVRGFANTGELFF

v_call: TRBV5-1
j_call: TRBJ1-1
cdr3_aa: CASSSVVQNTEAFF

v_call: TRBV6-5
j_call: TRBJ1-6
cdr3_aa: CASSYDRGGNSPLHF

v_call: TRBV9
j_call: TRBJ1-4
cdr3_aa: CASSAGQRTTNEKLFF

v_call: TRBV5-8
j_call: TRBJ1-4
cdr3_aa: CASSIRQGSNEKLFF

v_call: TRBV28
j_call: TRBJ1-1
cdr3_aa: CASIEQGRNTEAFF

v_call: TRBV7-3
j_call: TRBJ2-5
cdr3_aa: CASSLKGSRDRGGTQYF

v_call: TRBV19
j_call: TRBJ1-1
cdr3_aa: CASSMREGNTEAFF

v_call: TRBV3-1/TRBV3-2
j_call: TRBJ1-1
cdr3_aa: CASSQGTKNTEAFF

v_call: TRBV5-1
j_call: TRBJ1-1
cdr3_aa: CASSLMGQGPFF

v_call: TRBV18
j_call: TRBJ2-2
cdr3_aa: CASSPQLAGGYTGELFF

v_call: TRBV27
j_call: TRBJ2-3
cdr3_aa: CASSLMTIPSSTDTQYF

v_call: TRBV16
j_call: TRBJ1-5
cdr3_aa: CASSPRGNIEPQHF

v_call: TRBV18
j_call: TRBJ1-5
cdr3_aa: CASSPGAGRPPQHF

v_call: TRBV6-5
j_call: TRBJ1-2
cdr3_aa: CASSYSTPNYGYTF

v_call: TRBV4-2
j_call: TRBJ1-2
cdr3_aa: CASSLAQENGYGYTF